What follows is one T cell receptor beta chain and its context. What it binds is unknown. Time point meaning: patch test 1, 2 weeks after DPC sensitization. Sample treatment: therapeutic diphenylcyclopropenone sensitization with weekly scalp DPC. Whole blood, unfractionated, served as the material for total RNA extraction. This sample stems from a study of human T cells and chemical hapten exposure. Study details: Investigators sensitized around 2 cm by around 2 cm of upper inner arm skin with 2% DPC. It was small differences in pooled library volume that mainly caused per-sample TCR yields to vary. General study findings and limits: It was expanded TCRs that formed significantly more large CDR3 similarity clusters than controls did.

Germline V lookup: CDR1 SGHAT, CDR2 FQNNGV. V was trimmed by 5 bases and J by 4 bases, leaving 17 bases between them. CDR3 size: 15 residues. TCRdb re-called the RACE reads with MiXCR, one entry per CDR3 protein. The sample contains 150,000 to 200,000 distinct CDR3 sequences, approximately 14% of which appear only once. The sample in question was whole blood, obtained in connection with sensitization to the hapten diphenylcyclopropenone (DPC). This receptor was obtained from a young woman with alopecia areata. Some clones in this sample may be carry-over from other donors' samples. J is TRBJ1-1 and V is TRBV11-2; possible D gene TRBD1, 5 bases. CDR3 amino acids: CASSKGEGLGTEAFF. The CDR3 bases are TGTGCCAGCAGCAAGGGTGAGGGGCTCGGCACTGAAGCTTTCTTT.